This TCR beta chain was identified during a study of blood T cell repertoires in COVID-19. Overall study: Samples came from the United States, Italy and Spain, spanning acute and convalescent COVID-19. The analysed material was cDNA or gDNA that came from T cells, B-cell-depleted T cells, or PBMCs.

Germline V CDR1 and CDR2: MDHEN, SYDVKM. Trimming cost V 9 bases and J 6 bases, with 37 bases left between them. The CDR3 contains 20 residues. In the original processing: Amplification of reference gene primers provided the estimated nucleated cell counts. TCRdb's table, derived via immunoSEQ multiplex PCR, lists solely in-frame clones and lacks some. V and J calls and clone size come straight from that table; D and trimming were deduced from the DNA. The table records 200,000 to 250,000 clones, roughly 84% of them present only once. The sequence was obtained from a woman aged 50 to 60 with acute or convalescent COVID-19. The material sequenced was peripheral blood. The gene calls are TRBV28 and TRBJ2-3; D remains unclear. The CDR3 loop is CARTTPIIWPLGFWWDTQYF. The CDR3 nucleotides are TGTGCCAGAACTACGCCGATCATTTGGCCCCTAGGTTTTTGGTGGGATACGCAGTATTTT. Full variable domain (rest looked up from reference TRBV28 and TRBJ2-3): DVKVTQSSRYLVKRTGEKVFLECVQDMDHENMFWYRQDPGLGLRLIYFSYDVKMKEKGDIPEGYSVSREKKERFSLILESASTNQTSMYLCARTTPIIWPLGFWWDTQYFGPGTRLTVL.